The 25 T cell receptor beta chains reported below all come from one sample, sequenced in a study of vaccination effects on CD4 cells after COVID-19. TCRdb's copy holds only in-frame clones and misses some; the assay was immunoSEQ multiplex PCR. The sample lists about 74,000 clones; roughly four fifths were seen once. CD4+ T cells were isolated after about nine days of culture. These TCRs are of unknown antigen specificity. This sample comprised CD4+ T cells from PBMCs cultured without peptide, obtained before COVID-19 vaccination. These receptors were collected from a human donor who received a COVID-19 vaccine.

This rearrangement joins TRBV2 to TRBJ1-1; a weak D match, TRBD1 (5 bases). The germline V gene encodes CDR1 SNHLY and CDR2 FYNNEI. The CDR3 spans 15 residues. Trimming pared 5 bases from V and 2 bases from J, leaving 15 bases between. As DNA, the CDR3 is TGTGCCAGCAGTCCTTCAGGGCCGCGAAACACTGAAGCTTTCTTT. Amino acid sequence: CASSPSGPRNTEAFF.

This clone appeared a few times. The V gene is TRBV29-1, the J gene TRBJ2-5, with D perhaps matching TRBD2 (5 bases). CDR3 length equals 12 residues. The germline V and J ends were trimmed by 3 bases and 9 bases, with 14 bases remaining between them. Germline V gene lookup returns CDR1 SQVTM and CDR2 ANQGSEA. The CDR3 DNA sequence: TGCAGCGTTGATAGGGCGGAGGTGCCCCAGTACTTC. Translation: CSVDRAEVPQYF.

The chain carries TRBV20-1 and TRBJ1-1; the D is unclear. The CDR3 runs to 10 residues. CDR1 is DFQATT and CDR2 is SNEGSKA in the germline V gene (reference sequence). V shed 4 bases and J shed 8 bases, with 8 bases lying between them. The CDR3 nucleotides are TGCAGTGCTACCCGTCCCGAAGCTTTCTTT. Translating it yields CSATRPEAFF.

The genes are TRBV5-1 and TRBJ2-1; TRBD1 is a possible D gene (6 bases). Trimming took 4 bases from V and 7 from J, leaving 12 bases between them. The length of the CDR3 is 13 residues. Germline V CDR1 and CDR2: SGHRS, YFSETQ. The CDR3 loop reads CASSPWTENEQFF. In DNA, the CDR3 is TGCGCCAGCAGCCCTTGGACAGAAAATGAGCAGTTCTTC.

The chain carries TRBV6-5 and TRBJ1-1; no reliable D call. The germline gives CDR1 MNHEY, CDR2 SVGAGI. The V end lost 9 bases, the J end lost 1 base, and 9 bases lay between the germline ends. The CDR3 has 12 amino acids. CDR3 in amino acids: CASLVGNTEAFF. Written as DNA, the CDR3 is TGTGCCAGTTTGGTTGGGAACACTGAAGCTTTCTTT.

The V gene is TRBV5-1, the J gene TRBJ2-2, with no clear D. Germline V gene sequence: CDR1 SGHRS, CDR2 YFSETQ. Trimming left V 4 bases short and J 1 base short, with 17 bases between. The CDR3 totals 17 residues. The CDR3 is CASSGAGSQLNTGELFF. CDR3 in DNA: TGCGCCAGCAGCGGTGCCGGAAGCCAGCTGAACACCGGGGAGCTGTTTTTT.

The CDR3 DNA is TGTGCCATGTCAGGGGGCAACACTGAAGCTTTCTTT. It is translated as CAMSGGNTEAFF. The chain employs TRBV10-3 and TRBJ1-1, with 8 bases that match TRBD1. After removal of 9 bases from V and 2 bases from J, the junction contained 2 bases not matched to a gene. This CDR3 contains 12 residues. The germline CDR1 and CDR2 sequences are ENHRY and SYGVKD.

The chain employs TRBV2 and TRBJ2-2, with D perhaps given as TRBD1 or TRBD2 (5 bases each). Trimming took off 6 bases at V and 5 bases at J, with 13 bases between the two ends. This CDR3 comprises 14 residues. Per germline, CDR1 SNHLY and CDR2 FYNNEI. CDR3 nucleotide sequence: TGTGCCAGCAGGGGACGGCTGGGAACCGGGGAGCTGTTTTTT. This gives the protein CASRGRLGTGELFF.

The chain has TRBV7-7 and TRBJ2-7; the match to TRBD1 covers 7 bases. J lost 3 bases, V lost 5 bases, and 1 base had no gene match. The CDR3 contains 12 residues. Germline lookup yields CDR1 SSHAT and CDR2 FNYEAQ (reference sequence). The CDR3: CASSPGGYEQYV. The CDR3 region has the DNA TGTGCCAGCAGCCCAGGGGGCTACGAGCAGTACGTC.

The V call is TRBV7-2, the J call TRBJ2-2, with unresolved D. Germline values: CDR1 SGHTA, CDR2 FQGNSA. V lost 1 base, J lost 1 base, and 4 bases lay in between. The CDR3 is 14 residues long. CDR3: CASSLGWNTGELFF. CDR3 nucleotides: TGTGCCAGCAGCTTAGGTTGGAACACCGGGGAGCTGTTTTTT.

The chain joins TRBV6-1 to TRBJ2-7; D is ambiguous. Germline assignment: CDR1 MNHNS and CDR2 SASEGT. V shed 1 base and J shed 4 bases, with 8 bases lying between them. There are 13 residues in the CDR3. The CDR3 sequence is CASSEVGYYEQYV. CDR3 nucleotide sequence: TGTGCCAGCAGTGAAGTGGGGTATTACGAGCAGTACGTC.

The rearrangement joins TRBV23-1 to TRBJ2-2; 8 bases are shared with TRBD1. TRBV23-1 is recorded as an ORF, its role being uncertain. Germline trimming cut 0 bases from V and 6 bases from J; bases unmatched to any gene: 6. The CDR3 covers 16 residues. CDR3: CASSQSKDREAGELFF. Written as DNA, the CDR3 is TGCGCCAGCAGTCAATCGAAGGACAGGGAGGCCGGGGAGCTGTTTTTT.

This clone was counted only a few times. The chain is built from TRBV19 and TRBJ1-2; 7 positions match TRBD1. This CDR3 has 13 residues. The germline gives CDR1 LNHDA, CDR2 SQIVND (reference sequence). Trimming took 8 bases from V and 7 from J; bases not matched to a gene: 10. The CDR3, as DNA: TGTGCCAGTGAGGGGGCGGGGTTGCGTGGCTACACCTTC. Amino acids: CASEGAGLRGYTF. Full variable domain (missing parts from reference TRBV19 and TRBJ1-2): DGGITQSPKYLFRKEGQNVTLSCEQNLNHDAMYWYRQDPGQGLRLIYYSQIVNDFQKGDIAEGYSVSREKKESFPLTVTSAQKNPTAFYLCASEGAGLRGYTFGSGTRLTVV.

This clone appeared a few times. J is TRBJ2-2 and V is TRBV5-1, with TRBD2 matching over 11 bases. Germline V gene data show CDR1 as SGHRS and CDR2 as YFSETQ. This CDR3 spans 16 amino acids. After removal of 4 bases from V and 0 bases from J, the junction contained 2 bases not matched to a gene. This CDR3 reads CASSHSGGANTGELFF. The DNA of the CDR3 is TGCGCCAGCAGCCATAGCGGGGGGGCGAACACCGGGGAGCTGTTTTTT.

This chain links TRBV5-1 with TRBJ2-2; TRBD2 agrees at 7 bases. The CDR3 is 14 residues long. J lost 3 bases, V lost 5 bases, and 4 bases had no gene match. Germline CDR1 reads SGHRS; CDR2 reads YFSETQ. The CDR3 loop is CASRESGDTGELFF. The CDR3 nucleotides read TGCGCCAGCAGGGAGAGCGGGGACACCGGGGAGCTGTTTTTT.

The chain joins TRBV11-2 to TRBJ1-1; no reliable D call. Germline V gene lookup returns CDR1 SGHAT and CDR2 FQNNGV. V was shortened by 5 bases and J by 0 bases, with 10 bases between the two germline ends. The CDR3 runs 14 residues. CDR3: CASSLRIMNTEAFF. The CDR3 DNA reads as TGTGCCAGCAGCCTCAGGATCATGAACACTGAAGCTTTCTTT.

The rearrangement joins TRBV19 to TRBJ1-2, with a tentative D call TRBD1 (5 bases). Germline V CDR1 and CDR2: LNHDA, SQIVND (reference sequence). Trimming removed 7 bases at V and 2 bases at J, with 17 bases between. The CDR3 runs 15 residues. The CDR3 DNA reads as TGTGCCAGTACGGGACGAGGAGGGAGAAACTATGGCTACACCTTC. It encodes CASTGRGGRNYGYTF.

CDR3 loop: CAWEQGATGANVLTF. The CDR3 nucleotides read TGTGCCTGGGAACAGGGAGCCACCGGGGCCAACGTCCTGACTTTC. The chain recombines TRBV30 with TRBJ2-6; a weak D match, TRBD1 (6 bases). The CDR3 length is 15 residues. Deletions cut 5 bases from V and 4 bases from J, with 15 bases between. CDR1 is GTSNPN and CDR2 is SVGIG in the germline V gene (reference sequence).

The chain combines TRBV6-5 with TRBJ2-5; 12 nucleotides agree with TRBD2. There are 15 residues in the CDR3. Germline V gene data show CDR1 as MNHEY and CDR2 as SVGAGI. The V gene end was trimmed by 6 bases and the J gene end by 7 bases; junction bases not matched to a gene: 9. As DNA, the CDR3 is TGTGCCAGCAGCCAGACTAGCGGGGGCTCCCTGACCCAGTACTTC. This codes for CASSQTSGGSLTQYF.

This clone was counted between two and nine times. CDR3 DNA sequence: TGTGCCAGCAGTGTGGGACGGGGGGGAGAGACCCAGTACTTC. Protein sequence: CASSVGRGGETQYF. The gene calls are TRBV27 and TRBJ2-5; TRBD2 aligns across 8 bases. The CDR3 runs 14 residues. The J segment lost 4 bases and the V segment lost 5 bases, leaving 6 bases of the junction unmatched. The germline gives CDR1 MNHEY, CDR2 SMNVEV (reference sequence).

This clone was found once. As DNA, the CDR3 is TGTGCCTGGGGGAGCCACAACAGACAGACTGGAAACACCATATATTTT. This sequence encodes CAWGSHNRQTGNTIYF. This chain uses TRBV30 with TRBJ1-3; TRBD1 might be the D (5 bases). This CDR3 has 16 residues. Germline CDR1 is GTSNPN and CDR2 is SVGIG (reference sequence). The V gene lost 5 bases and the J gene lost 2 bases, with 19 bases spanning the gap. The entire variable domain, with the rest obtained from reference TRBV30 and TRBJ1-3, is as follows: SQTIHQWPATLVQPVGSPLSLECTVEGTSNPNLYWYRQAAGRGLQLLFYSVGIGQISSEVPQNLSASRPQDRQFILSSKKLLLSDSGFYLCAWGSHNRQTGNTIYFGEGSWLTVV.

CDR3 nucleotide sequence: TGTGCCAGCAGCTTAAAAAGGCAGGGGAACGGGGAGCTGTTTTTT. Amino acids: CASSLKRQGNGELFF. This chain links TRBV7-3 with TRBJ2-2; perhaps TRBD1 as D (6 bases). Deletions cut 1 base from V and 7 bases from J, with 13 bases between. CDR3 length equals 15 residues. Germline V gene sequence: CDR1 SGHTA, CDR2 FQGTGA.

The chain links TRBV24-1 to TRBJ2-2, with 10 bases aligning to TRBD1. CDR3 length equals 16 residues. V lost 4 bases to trimming and J lost 4 bases; unmatched junction nucleotides: 5. Germline CDR1 and CDR2: KGHDR and SFDVKD. The CDR3 DNA sequence: TGTGCCACCAGTGACGCCGGGACAGGGGTCACCGGGGAGCTGTTTTTT. Its translation is CATSDAGTGVTGELFF.

This clone has more than one count but fewer than ten. The chain carries TRBV5-1 and TRBJ1-2; D is perhaps TRBD1 (5 bases). Between the trimmed V and J ends, which lost 1 base and 2 bases, there was a span of 18 bases. This CDR3 region has 17 residues. Germline V gene lookup returns CDR1 SGHRS and CDR2 YFSETQ. The chain's CDR3 is CASSLPTGGRANYGYTF. DNA for the CDR3: TGCGCCAGCAGCTTGCCCACCGGAGGCAGGGCCAACTATGGCTACACCTTC.

The count of this clone is one. The J gene is TRBJ1-2, the V gene TRBV2; D call uncertain. Germline V gene data show CDR1 as SNHLY and CDR2 as FYNNEI. V was shortened by 4 bases and J by 0 bases, with 12 bases between the two germline ends. The CDR3 covers 15 residues. The chain's CDR3 is CASSVNNRANYGYTF. As DNA, the CDR3 is TGTGCCAGCAGTGTTAACAACCGAGCTAACTATGGCTACACCTTC.